This TCR beta chain came from a study of Ad26.COV2.S vaccination and SARS-CoV-2 variants. Study-level results: Recipients of either vaccine or placebo displayed similar breadth of non-spike TCRs. Higher spike-specific TCR breadth was found in vaccine recipients than in placebo recipients.

Profiled with immunoSEQ multiplex PCR; TCRdb holds only in-frame clones, not every one. Of some 330,000 clones listed, roughly 90% are singletons. For this clone: Its target is unknown.

Treatment specified: roughly 18 received Ad26.COV2.S at low or high dose, single or two shots; five or six received placebo; per-sample allocation not given. Specimens were obtained on day 63 following the first vaccine or placebo injection. An Ad26 vector that expressed Wuhan-strain SARS-CoV-2 spike constituted the vaccine. This receptor was obtained from a person between 18 and 65 years old who received the Ad26.COV2.S COVID-19 vaccine or a placebo. Sequencing was performed on peripheral blood, taken in a trial of Ad26.COV2.S vaccine versus placebo.

The CDR3 DNA reads as TGTGCCAGCAGCTACGGAGTGAACACCGGGGAGCTGTTTTTT. Protein: CASSYGVNTGELFF. The genes are TRBV7-3 and TRBJ2-2; no clear D. Trimming pared 4 bases from V and 1 base from J, leaving 7 bases between. The CDR3 has 14 amino acids. CDR1 and CDR2 from the germline V gene are SGHTA and FQGTGA.